A single sample is the source of the 7 T cell receptor beta chains below, sequenced in a study of graft-versus-host responses after intestinal transplantation. The method was immunoSEQ multiplex PCR; TCRdb's version includes in-frame clones alone and lacks a portion of them. The table includes some 39,000 clones, over 90% detected once. Antigens of these TCRs are unknown. The source material was unstimulated CD8+ T cells sorted from spleen or lymph node cells, sampled before transplant. The receptors here all came from a human donor who was the organ donor for an intestinal transplant.

This clone has just a few counts. The V and J genes are TRBV5-5 and TRBJ2-7, with 10 bases that match TRBD1. The CDR3 is 14 amino acids. J was trimmed by 4 bases and V by 5 bases; bases with no gene match: 6. Germline V CDR1 and CDR2: SGHKS, YYEKEE (reference sequence). CDR3 bases: TGTGCCAGCAGACCCGGGACAGGGGTTTACGAGCAGTACTTC. Amino acid sequence: CASRPGTGVYEQYF.

This clone has a single count. This chain joins TRBV28 and TRBJ2-5; D gene unclear. The closer fit of TRBJ2-7 to the DNA end suggests the J call may be wrong. CDR1 and CDR2 from the germline V gene are MDHEN and SYDVKM. This CDR3 region has 12 residues. The CDR3 is CASSSNTYEQYF. The CDR3 DNA follows: TGTGCCAGCAGTTCGAACACCTACGAGCAGTACTTC.

The chain links TRBV6-5 to TRBJ1-1; a possible D gene is TRBD1 (6 bases). CDR1 and CDR2 (germline): MNHEY, SVGAGI. CDR3 length: 15 amino acids. Trimming took off 4 bases at V and 0 bases at J, with 12 bases between the two ends. The CDR3 sequence: CASSFFRGLNTEAFF. The DNA for the CDR3 is TGTGCCAGCAGTTTCTTCAGGGGCTTGAACACTGAAGCTTTCTTT.

The V gene is TRBV5-4, the J gene TRBJ2-3; 10 bases line up with TRBD1. J lost 3 bases, V lost 1 base, and 5 bases had no gene match. The length of the CDR3 is 16 residues. The germline V gene encodes CDR1 SGHNT and CDR2 YYREEE (reference sequence). The CDR3 nucleotides are TGTGCCAGCAGCTTGTATTGGGACAGGGGAACAGATACGCAGTATTTT. It is translated as CASSLYWDRGTDTQYF.

The J gene is TRBJ2-3, the V gene TRBV4-2; 10 bases agree with TRBD2. CDR1 and CDR2 (germline): LGHNA, YNFKEQ. Trimming at V came to 3 bases and at J to 2 bases, leaving 11 bases not matched to a gene. The CDR3 has 18 amino acids. This CDR3 reads CASSHFLAGVPPTDTQYF. The DNA for the CDR3 is TGTGCCAGCAGCCACTTTCTAGCGGGGGTTCCCCCCACAGATACGCAGTATTTT.

The DNA for the CDR3 is TGTGCCAGCAGTTACTCGTCCAGAAGCTCTGGAAACACCATATATTTT. This encodes CASSYSSRSSGNTIYF. The V gene is TRBV6-5, the J gene TRBJ1-3, with D unclear. Germline V CDR1 and CDR2: MNHEY, SVGAGI. CDR3 size: 16 residues. Trimming removed 0 bases at V and 0 bases at J, with 9 bases between.

V and J are TRBV4-1 and TRBJ2-5; 9 nucleotides line up with TRBD2. CDR3 size: 18 residues. CDR1 and CDR2 from the germline V gene are MGHRA and YSYEKL. The V segment lost 2 bases and the J segment 1 base; nucleotides outside the gene matches: 11. The CDR3, as DNA: TGCGCCAGCAGCCAACGTTTACTTAGCGGGGGAGCCCAAGAGACCCAGTACTTC. Protein product: CASSQRLLSGGAQETQYF.